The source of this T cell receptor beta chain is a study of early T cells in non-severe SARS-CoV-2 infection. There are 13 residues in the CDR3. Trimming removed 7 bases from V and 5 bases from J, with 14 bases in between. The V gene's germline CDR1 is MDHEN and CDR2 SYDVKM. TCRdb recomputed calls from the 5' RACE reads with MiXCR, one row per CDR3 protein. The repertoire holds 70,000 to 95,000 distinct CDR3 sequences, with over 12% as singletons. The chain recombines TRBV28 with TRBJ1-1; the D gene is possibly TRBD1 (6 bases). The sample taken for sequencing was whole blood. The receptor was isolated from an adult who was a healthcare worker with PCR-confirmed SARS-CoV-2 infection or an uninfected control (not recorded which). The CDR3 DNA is TGTGCCAGCACCTTGGGGGGCACGACTGAAGCTTTCTTT. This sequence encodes CASTLGGTTEAFF. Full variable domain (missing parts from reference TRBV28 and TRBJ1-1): DVKVTQSSRYLVKRTGEKVFLECVQDMDHENMFWYRQDPGLGLRLIYFSYDVKMKEKGDIPEGYSVSREKKERFSLILESASTNQTSMYLCASTLGGTTEAFFGQGTRLTVV.